The rows below give T cell receptor beta chains drawn from one sample of a study of sequential checkpoint blockade in melanoma. Repertoires were generated with immunoSEQ multiplex PCR, while TCRdb's copy carries only in-frame clones and drops some. The sample records roughly 16,000 clones, about 70% being singletons. The sample here was CD8+ T cells sorted from blood (inferred from file names), taken from a patient given nivolumab and ipilimumab in sequence. The source is a human donor with melanoma. The CDR3 runs from the conserved cysteine through the conserved F or W. Fields, in order: CDR3 protein, CDR3 DNA, J gene, clone size, D gene, V gene. A D gene is named only where the DNA matches it firmly. Clone sizes are given selectively: once, few, many, or a class where the clone is expanded.

CASSIELAGFPDTQYF | TGTGCCAGTAGTATAGAACTAGCGGGGTTCCCAGATACGCAGTATTTT | TRBJ2-3 | . | TRBD2 | TRBV19
CASSSWNQEDYGYTF | TGTGCCAGCAGCTCCTGGAACCAGGAGGACTATGGCTACACCTTC | TRBJ1-2 | . | . | TRBV11-1
CASSLEGLAGVYNEQFF | TGTGCCAGCAGCTTGGAAGGGCTAGCGGGGGTCTACAATGAGCAGTTCTTC | TRBJ2-1 | . | TRBD2 | TRBV7-9
CAISESRGRHEQYF | TGTGCCATCAGTGAGTCTAGGGGTAGGCACGAGCAGTACTTC | TRBJ2-7 | . | . | TRBV10-3
CASSQEYPDRERRGYTF | TGCGCCAGCAGCCAAGAGTACCCGGACAGGGAGAGACGGGGCTACACCTTC | TRBJ1-2 | medium-sized | TRBD1 | TRBV4-3
CASSFSTGELFF | TGTGCCAGCAGTTTTAGCACCGGGGAGCTGTTTTTT | TRBJ2-2 | . | . | TRBV28
CASSPGLAGIQETQYF | TGCGCCAGCAGCCCCGGACTAGCGGGTATTCAAGAGACCCAGTACTTC | TRBJ2-5 | . | TRBD2 | TRBV4-1
CASRSRQGISQETQYF | TGTGCCAGCAGGAGCAGACAGGGAATTAGCCAAGAGACCCAGTACTTC | TRBJ2-5 | . | TRBD1 | TRBV27
CASSEATGLSGNTIYF | TGTGCCAGCAGTGAAGCGACAGGGCTTTCTGGAAACACCATATATTTT | TRBJ1-3 | few | TRBD1 | TRBV2
CASSVGRAGELFF | TGTGCCAGCAGCGTAGGTCGGGCCGGGGAGCTGTTTTTT | TRBJ2-2 | . | . | TRBV9
CSGDQGQLNTEAFF | TGCAGCGGTGACCAGGGACAGCTGAACACTGAAGCTTTCTTT | TRBJ1-1 | . | TRBD1 | TRBV29-1
CASAGRGYMQPQHF | TGTGCCAGCGCCGGACGAGGGTACATGCAGCCCCAGCATTTT | TRBJ1-5 | once | . | TRBV27
CASSEHGTNYGYTF | TGTGCCAGCAGTGAACACGGGACAAACTATGGCTACACCTTC | TRBJ1-2 | once | . | TRBV2
CASTNNSPLHF | TGTGCCAGCACTAACAATTCACCCCTCCACTTT | TRBJ1-6 | . | . | TRBV6-5
CASSPAPPGHEDHEQYF | TGTGCCAGCAGCCCCGCACCCCCGGGACACGAGGACCACGAGCAGTACTTC | TRBJ2-7 | many | . | TRBV5-6
CASGLVTLSRLDTEAFF | TGTGCTAGTGGTTTGGTAACTCTCTCCCGGTTAGACACTGAAGCTTTCTTT | TRBJ1-1 | . | . | TRBV12-5
CASSLPYRGRAGANVLTF | TGTGCCAGCAGCTTACCCTACAGGGGGCGGGCTGGGGCCAACGTCCTGACTTTC | TRBJ2-6 | . | TRBD1 | TRBV7-2
CAISESSGELFF | TGTGCCATCAGTGAGAGCTCCGGGGAGCTGTTTTTT | TRBJ2-2 | few | . | TRBV10-3
CASSSSGSGELFF | TGTGCCAGCAGCTCCTCAGGGTCAGGGGAGCTGTTTTTT | TRBJ2-2 | . | . | TRBV7-3
CASSGGVTNTGELFF | TGTGCCAGCAGCGGGGGGGTTACGAACACCGGGGAGCTGTTTTTT | TRBJ2-2 | medium-sized | TRBD2 | TRBV5-4
CASSPSGGPGNTIYF | TGTGCCAGCAGCCCCTCAGGGGGACCTGGAAACACCATATATTTT | TRBJ1-3 | . | TRBD1 | TRBV9
CASSELAGGSNEQFF | TGTGCCAGCAGTGAACTAGCGGGGGGCTCCAATGAGCAGTTCTTC | TRBJ2-1 | once | TRBD2 | TRBV6-4
CASSQESVGSPLHF | TGCGCCAGCAGCCAAGAAAGCGTCGGTTCACCCCTCCACTTT | TRBJ1-6 | . | . | TRBV4-1
CATDPFKGVSNQPQHF | TGTGCCACCGATCCGTTTAAGGGAGTTAGCAATCAGCCCCAGCATTTT | TRBJ1-5 | . | . | TRBV28
CASSLRTGSTIQYF | TGTGCCAGCAGTCTTAGGACAGGGAGCACCATTCAGTACTTC | TRBJ2-4 | . | TRBD1 | TRBV27
CASSQSRQGDEAFF | TGCGCCAGCAGCCAATCCCGACAGGGAGATGAAGCTTTCTTT | TRBJ1-1 | few | TRBD1 | TRBV7-9
CASNDAGATDTQYF | TGTGCCAGCAATGACGCAGGGGCCACAGATACGCAGTATTTT | TRBJ2-3 | . | . | TRBV2
CASSPGRGNSPLHF | TGTGCCAGCAGTCCCGGACGGGGTAATTCACCCCTCCACTTT | TRBJ1-6 | . | . | TRBV6-5
CASSSFLGAEGYSYEQYF | TGTGCCAGTAGTTCGTTCTTGGGGGCAGAGGGCTACTCCTACGAGCAGTACTTC | TRBJ2-7 | . | . | TRBV19
CASSRLTGNEETQYF | TGTGCCAGCAGCCGTTTGACAGGGAACGAAGAGACCCAGTACTTC | TRBJ2-5 | . | TRBD1 | TRBV7-9
CASSPGQRKPYEQYF | TGTGCCAGCAGCCCCGGACAGCGAAAACCTTACGAGCAGTACTTC | TRBJ2-7 | . | . | TRBV5-6
CASSSDRELEKLFF | TGTGCCAGCAGCTCGGACAGGGAGTTGGAAAAACTGTTTTTT | TRBJ1-4 | . | TRBD1 | TRBV5-5